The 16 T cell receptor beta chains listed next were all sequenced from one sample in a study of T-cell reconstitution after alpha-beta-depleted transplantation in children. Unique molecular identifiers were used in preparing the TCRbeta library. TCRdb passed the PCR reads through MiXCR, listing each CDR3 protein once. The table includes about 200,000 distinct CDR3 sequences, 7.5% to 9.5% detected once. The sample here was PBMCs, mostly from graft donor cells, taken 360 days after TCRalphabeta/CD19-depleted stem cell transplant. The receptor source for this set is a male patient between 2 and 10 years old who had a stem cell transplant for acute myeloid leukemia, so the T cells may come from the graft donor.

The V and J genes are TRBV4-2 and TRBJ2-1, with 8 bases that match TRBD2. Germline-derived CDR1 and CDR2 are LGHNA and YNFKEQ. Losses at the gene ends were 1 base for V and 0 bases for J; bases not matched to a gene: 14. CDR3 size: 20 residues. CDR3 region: CASSQGEKSGRALSYNEQFF. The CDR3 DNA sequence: TGTGCCAGCAGCCAAGGGGAGAAGAGCGGGAGAGCCCTCTCCTACAATGAGCAGTTCTTC.

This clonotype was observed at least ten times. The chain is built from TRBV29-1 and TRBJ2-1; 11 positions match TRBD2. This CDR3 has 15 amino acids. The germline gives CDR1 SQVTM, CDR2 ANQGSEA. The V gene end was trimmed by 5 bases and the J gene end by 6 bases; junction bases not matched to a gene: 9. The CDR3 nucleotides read TGCAGCGTTATTTTAGCGGGGGGGGCTGTCAATGAGCAGTTCTTC. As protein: CSVILAGGAVNEQFF.

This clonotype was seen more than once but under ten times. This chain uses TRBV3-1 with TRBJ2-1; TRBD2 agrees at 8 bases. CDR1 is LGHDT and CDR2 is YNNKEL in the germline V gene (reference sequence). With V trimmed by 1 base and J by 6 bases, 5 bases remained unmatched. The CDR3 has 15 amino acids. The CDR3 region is CASSQAGGPGNEQFF. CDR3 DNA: TGTGCCAGCAGCCAAGCGGGGGGGCCCGGCAATGAGCAGTTCTTC.

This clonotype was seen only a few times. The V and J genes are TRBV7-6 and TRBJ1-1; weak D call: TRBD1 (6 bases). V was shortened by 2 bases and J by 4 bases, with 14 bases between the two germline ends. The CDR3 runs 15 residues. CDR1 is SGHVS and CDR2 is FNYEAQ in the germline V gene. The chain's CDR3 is CASSLRQGWGTEAFF. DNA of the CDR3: TGTGCCAGCAGCTTAAGGCAGGGGTGGGGCACTGAAGCTTTCTTT.

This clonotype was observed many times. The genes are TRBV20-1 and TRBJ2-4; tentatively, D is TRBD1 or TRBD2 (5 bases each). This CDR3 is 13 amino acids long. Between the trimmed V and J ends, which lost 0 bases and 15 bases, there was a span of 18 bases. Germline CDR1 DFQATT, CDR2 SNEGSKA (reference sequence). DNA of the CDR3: TGCAGTGCTAGAGAGCTTCGGGACCGCTTTCTGTACTTC. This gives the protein CSARELRDRFLYF.

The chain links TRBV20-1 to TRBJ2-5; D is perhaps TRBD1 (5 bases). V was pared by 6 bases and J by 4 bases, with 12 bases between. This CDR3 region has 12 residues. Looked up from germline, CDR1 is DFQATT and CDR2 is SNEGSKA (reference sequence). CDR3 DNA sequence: TGCAGTGCAGAACAGGTGACAGAGACCCAGTACTTC. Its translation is CSAEQVTETQYF.

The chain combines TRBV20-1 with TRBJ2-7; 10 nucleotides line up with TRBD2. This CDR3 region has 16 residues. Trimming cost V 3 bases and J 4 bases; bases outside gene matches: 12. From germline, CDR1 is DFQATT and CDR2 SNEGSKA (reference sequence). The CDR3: CSASGTAGGLGYEQYF. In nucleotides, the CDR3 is TGCAGTGCTAGTGGAACAGCGGGAGGGCTAGGTTACGAGCAGTACTTC.

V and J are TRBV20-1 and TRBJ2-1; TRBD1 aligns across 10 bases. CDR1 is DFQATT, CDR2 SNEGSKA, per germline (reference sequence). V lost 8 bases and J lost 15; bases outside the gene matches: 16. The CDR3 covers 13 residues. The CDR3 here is CSLNSDRGGVGFF. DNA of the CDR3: TGCAGTCTTAACTCGGACAGGGGGGGAGTTGGGTTCTTC.

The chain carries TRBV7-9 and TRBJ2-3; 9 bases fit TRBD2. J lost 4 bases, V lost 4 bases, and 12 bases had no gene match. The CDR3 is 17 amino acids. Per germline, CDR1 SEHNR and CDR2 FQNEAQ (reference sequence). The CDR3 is CASSWIRGRALSDTQYF. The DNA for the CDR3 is TGTGCCAGCAGCTGGATTCGCGGGAGGGCTTTATCAGATACGCAGTATTTT.

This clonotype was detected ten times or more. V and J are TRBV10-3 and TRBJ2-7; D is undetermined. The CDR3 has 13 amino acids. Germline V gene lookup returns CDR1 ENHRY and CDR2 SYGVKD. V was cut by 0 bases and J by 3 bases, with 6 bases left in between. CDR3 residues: CAISESGDYEQYV. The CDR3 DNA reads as TGTGCCATCAGTGAGTCAGGCGACTACGAGCAGTACGTC.

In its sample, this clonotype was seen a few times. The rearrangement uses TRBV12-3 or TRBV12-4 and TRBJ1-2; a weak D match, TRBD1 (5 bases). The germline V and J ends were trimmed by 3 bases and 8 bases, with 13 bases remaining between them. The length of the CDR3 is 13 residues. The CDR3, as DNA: TGTGCCAGCAGTTTCACAGGTCCCTACGGCTACACCTTC. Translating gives CASSFTGPYGYTF.

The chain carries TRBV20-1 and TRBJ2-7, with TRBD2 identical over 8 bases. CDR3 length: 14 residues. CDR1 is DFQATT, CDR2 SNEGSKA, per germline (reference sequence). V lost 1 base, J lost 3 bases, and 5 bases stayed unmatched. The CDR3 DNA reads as TGCAGTGCTAGAGGGGGAGCGGGAGTCTACGAGCAGTACTTC. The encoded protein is CSARGGAGVYEQYF.

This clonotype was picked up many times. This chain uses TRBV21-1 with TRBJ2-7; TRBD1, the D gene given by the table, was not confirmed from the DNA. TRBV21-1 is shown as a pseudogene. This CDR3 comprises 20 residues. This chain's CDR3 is CASSERVGWDRGPFSYEQYF. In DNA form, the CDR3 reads TGTGCCAGCAGCGAAAGGGTTGGCTGGGACAGGGGGCCTTTCAGCTACGAGCAGTACTTC.

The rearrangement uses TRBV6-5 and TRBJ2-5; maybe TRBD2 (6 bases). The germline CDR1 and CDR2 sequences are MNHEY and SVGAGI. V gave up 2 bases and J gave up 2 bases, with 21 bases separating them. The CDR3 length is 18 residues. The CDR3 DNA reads TGTGCCAGCAGTTACGGGTGGTGGCAGGCGGAGGGGCAAGAGACCCAGTACTTC. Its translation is CASSYGWWQAEGQETQYF.

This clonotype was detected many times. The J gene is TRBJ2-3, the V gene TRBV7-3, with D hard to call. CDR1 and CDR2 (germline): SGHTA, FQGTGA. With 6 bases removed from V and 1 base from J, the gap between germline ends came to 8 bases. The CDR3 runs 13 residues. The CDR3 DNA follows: TGTGCCAGCAGTTTGAGCCGCACAGATACGCAGTATTTT. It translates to CASSLSRTDTQYF.

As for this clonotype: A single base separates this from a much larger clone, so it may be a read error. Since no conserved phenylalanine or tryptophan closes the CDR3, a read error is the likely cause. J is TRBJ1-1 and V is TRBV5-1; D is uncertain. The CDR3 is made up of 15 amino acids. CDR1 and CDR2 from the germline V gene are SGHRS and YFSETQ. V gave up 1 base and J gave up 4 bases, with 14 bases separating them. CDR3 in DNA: TGCGCCAGCAGCTTGATGGCATCATCGGGCACTGAAGCTTTCTAT. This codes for CASSLMASSGTEAFY.